The present entry profiles one TCR beta chain with its context. Clones were sequenced by immunoSEQ multiplex PCR, and TCRdb holds only the in-frame ones, with some missing. In the table there are approximately 47,000 clones, 57% of which are singletons. This sample was taken from a study of cytotoxic CD8 clonotypes in ibrutinib-treated CLL. Study context: Of a cohort that held about a dozen relapsed/refractory and around 14 treatment-naive patients, roughly 18 were IGHV unmutated. Investigators reported around 25 partial and 2 complete responses; after median around 63 months, roughly 14 patients remained remitted and about 12 progressed. Response specimens were obtained following a median treatment duration of approximately 11 months, with a range of 6 to 36.

Germline CDR1 is SNHLY and CDR2 is FYNNEI. J lost 8 bases, V lost 11 bases, and 15 bases had no gene match. The CDR3 covers 15 residues. The sequence came from a human donor with chronic lymphocytic leukemia. The source was PBMCs, collected after 24 months of ibrutinib treatment. The chain combines TRBV2 with TRBJ2-2, with 9 nucleotides matching TRBD2. The CDR3 DNA reads TGTGCCGGGACGTTGGAAGCGGGGGGCGCGGGGGAGCTGTTTTTT. This gives the protein CAGTLEAGGAGELFF. Combining the CDR3 with reference TRBV2 and TRBJ2-2 gives the whole variable domain EPEVTQTPSHQVTQMGQEVILRCVPISNHLYFYWYRQILGQKVEFLVSFYNNEISEKSEIFDDQFSVERPDGSNFTLKIRSTKLEDSAMYFCAGTLEAGGAGELFFGEGSRLTVL.